Each of the 25 T cell receptor beta chains below was sequenced from the same sample in a study of T cell changes during pregnancy in multiple sclerosis. The repertoire was sequenced with immunoSEQ multiplex PCR; TCRdb's copy has only in-frame clones and lacks some. The sample has roughly 18,000 clones, roughly 91% seen once. The sequences come from CD4+ T cells from peripheral blood mononuclear cells, collected in the first trimester of pregnancy. Every receptor here comes from a female donor in good health, enrolled as a control in a pregnancy study.

The V and J genes are TRBV2 and TRBJ1-5; D may be TRBD1 (6 bases). Looked up from germline, CDR1 is SNHLY and CDR2 is FYNNEI. V lost 6 bases to trimming and J lost 1 base, with 10 bases between them. The CDR3 extends over 14 amino acids. The CDR3 loop is CASSGQFSNQPQHF. DNA of the CDR3: TGTGCCAGCAGCGGACAGTTCAGCAATCAGCCCCAGCATTTT.

This clone was counted once. The J gene is TRBJ1-1, the V gene TRBV30, with D unclear. Trimming took 4 bases from V and 7 from J, leaving 7 bases between them. The CDR3 is 10 amino acids. The germline gives CDR1 GTSNPN, CDR2 SVGIG (reference sequence). The CDR3 DNA reads TGTGCCTGGAAAAACTATGAAGCTTTCTTT. Its protein product is CAWKNYEAFF.

The CDR3 DNA is TGTGCCAGCAGTGGAGTCGCCGCTACTTTCTTT. Its translation is CASSGVAATFF. The chain carries TRBV6-1 and TRBJ1-1, with unresolved D. The CDR3 sequence is 11 residues long. V lost 4 bases, J lost 12 bases, and 12 bases lay in between. The germline V gene encodes CDR1 MNHNS and CDR2 SASEGT.

Only a few counts were recorded for this clone. V is TRBV27 and J is TRBJ2-7; 7 bases map to TRBD2. The CDR3 contains 16 residues. The ends lost 8 bases at V and 2 bases at J; junction bases unmatched: 15. From germline, CDR1 is MNHEY and CDR2 SMNVEV (reference sequence). CDR3 protein: CASGRSASGIPYEQYF. CDR3 DNA sequence: TGTGCCAGCGGTAGGAGCGCCAGCGGGATACCCTACGAGCAGTACTTC.

The rearrangement joins TRBV19 to TRBJ1-2, with a weak D call TRBD1 (5 bases). Per germline, CDR1 LNHDA and CDR2 SQIVND (reference sequence). The CDR3 totals 13 residues. V gave up 7 bases and J gave up 8 bases, with 17 bases separating them. CDR3: CASKPLGSGGYTF. The CDR3 nucleotides read TGTGCCAGTAAGCCTTTAGGATCAGGGGGCTACACCTTC.

The V gene is TRBV7-2, the J gene TRBJ1-2; TRBD1 matches 8 bases. The V segment lost 2 bases and the J segment 8 bases; nucleotides outside the gene matches: 7. The CDR3 is 14 amino acids. Germline V gene data show CDR1 as SGHTA and CDR2 as FQGNSA. The chain's CDR3 is CASSLLWDRRGYTF. CDR3 DNA sequence: TGTGCCAGCAGCTTACTATGGGACAGGCGAGGCTACACCTTC.

V and J are TRBV7-2 and TRBJ2-1; TRBD2 aligns across 12 bases. Unmatched junction bases numbered 5, after V lost 4 bases and J lost 1 base. Germline CDR1 reads SGHTA; CDR2 reads FQGNSA. The CDR3 runs 17 residues. The CDR3: CASSSGLAGSSYNEQFF. The CDR3 nucleotides are TGTGCCAGCAGCTCGGGACTAGCGGGTTCTTCCTACAATGAGCAGTTCTTC.

The sample holds one count of this clone. This chain joins TRBV5-4 and TRBJ2-7, with TRBD2 matching over 13 bases. The CDR3 covers 15 residues. The germline CDR1 and CDR2 sequences are SGHNT and YYREEE (reference sequence). Losses at the gene ends were 4 bases for V and 7 bases for J; bases not matched to a gene: 8. In nucleotides, the CDR3 is TGTGCCAGCAGCGCGGGACTAGCGGGAATCGGGGAGCAGTACTTC. The encoded protein is CASSAGLAGIGEQYF.

This chain joins TRBV6-6 and TRBJ1-2; no firm D call. V gave up 5 bases and J gave up 10 bases, with 23 bases separating them. The CDR3 extends over 15 amino acids. The germline V gene has CDR1 MNHNY and CDR2 SVGAGI (reference sequence). CDR3: CASSRGLPAIEDYTF. In nucleotides, the CDR3 is TGTGCCAGCAGTCGAGGGCTACCGGCGATTGAGGACTACACCTTC.

This chain uses TRBV19 with TRBJ1-6; possibly TRBD1 for D (6 bases). Trimming left V 3 bases short and J 5 bases short, with 20 bases between. Per the germline V gene, CDR1 is LNHDA and CDR2 is SQIVND (reference sequence). The CDR3 covers 18 residues. The CDR3 DNA follows: TGTGCCAGTAGTATCGAGTGGGGACACTCCGGAAATAATTCACCCCTCCACTTT. This codes for CASSIEWGHSGNNSPLHF.

This chain uses TRBV29-1 with TRBJ2-5; possibly TRBD1 for D (6 bases). V was cut by 7 bases and J by 5 bases, with 20 bases left in between. Germline CDR1 is SQVTM and CDR2 is ANQGSEA. The CDR3 contains 14 residues. DNA of the CDR3: TGCAGCGCCGAGGTGGGGGCCACAAGGGAGACCCAGTACTTC. It yields the protein CSAEVGATRETQYF.

The CDR3 DNA sequence: TGTGCCAGCAGCTTAGATTGGACTAGCTTCCCGTTCTTC. It yields the protein CASSLDWTSFPFF. The rearrangement links TRBV7-8 to TRBJ2-1, with TRBD2 matching over 8 bases. The CDR3 totals 13 residues. CDR1 and CDR2 (germline): SGHVS, FQNEAQ. With 1 base clipped from V and 15 bases from J, the junction kept 8 bases outside the gene matches.

The chain links TRBV11-3 to TRBJ2-7; TRBD2 matches at 11 bases. This CDR3 has 17 amino acids. V dropped 0 bases and J dropped 5; count of bases not matched to a gene: 9. Germline loops: CDR1 SGHNT, CDR2 YENEEA. CDR3 coding DNA: TGTGCCAGCAGCTTAGATCCCCGACTAGCGGGGAGCGACGAGCAGTACTTC. Its protein is CASSLDPRLAGSDEQYF.

This chain joins TRBV13 and TRBJ2-1, with 7 bases aligning to TRBD2. CDR3 size: 16 residues. CDR1 is PRHDT and CDR2 is FYEKMQ in the germline V gene (reference sequence). V gave up 5 bases and J gave up 5 bases; unmatched junction bases: 12. The CDR3 loop is CASSVSVGGWDNEQFF. In nucleotides, the CDR3 is TGTGCCAGCAGCGTCTCTGTGGGGGGGTGGGACAATGAGCAGTTCTTC.

The chain carries TRBV6-1 and TRBJ2-7; 7 bases match TRBD2. Germline CDR1 reads MNHNS; CDR2 reads SASEGT. V gave up 2 bases and J gave up 6 bases; unmatched junction bases: 13. The CDR3 loop spans 16 amino acids. The CDR3 loop reads CASSEMGLPTSAEQYF. The CDR3 nucleotides read TGTGCCAGCAGTGAAATGGGACTCCCTACTAGCGCCGAGCAGTACTTC.

The chain combines TRBV7-8 with TRBJ1-2; 7 bases match TRBD1. Trimming cost V 5 bases and J 5 bases; bases outside gene matches: 8. The CDR3 is 14 amino acids. CDR1 SGHVS and CDR2 FQNEAQ come from the germline V gene. Here the CDR3 DNA reads TGTGCCAGCAGCCCGGGACAGTCAGCGTATGGCTACACCTTC. Translation: CASSPGQSAYGYTF. Supplemented by reference TRBV7-8 and TRBJ1-2, the full variable domain reads GAGVSQSPRYKVAKRGQDVALRCDPISGHVSLFWYQQALGQGPEFLTYFQNEAQLDKSGLPSDRFFAERPEGSVSTLKIQRTQQEDSAVYLCASSPGQSAYGYTFGSGTRLTVV.

The genes are TRBV5-1 and TRBJ2-3; TRBD2 might be the D (6 bases). Germline V gene data show CDR1 as SGHRS and CDR2 as YFSETQ. Deletions cut 2 bases from V and 6 bases from J, with 13 bases between. The CDR3 is 14 residues long. The CDR3 is CASSFVRGSDTQYF. CDR3 sequence (DNA): TGCGCCAGCAGCTTTGTTCGGGGGTCGGATACGCAGTATTTT.

Only one count was recorded for this clone. The CDR3 DNA is TGTGCCTGGAGTGCTGGACTAGCGGGTTACAATGAGCAGTTCTTC. The encoded protein is CAWSAGLAGYNEQFF. The chain recombines TRBV30 with TRBJ2-1, with 11 positions matching TRBD2. The J segment lost 4 bases and the V segment lost 1 base, leaving 3 bases of the junction unmatched. CDR3 length: 15 amino acids. Germline values: CDR1 GTSNPN, CDR2 SVGIG (reference sequence).

The V and J genes are TRBV7-8 and TRBJ1-1, with D possibly matching TRBD1 (6 bases). Trimming pared 2 bases from V and 11 bases from J, leaving 15 bases between. The CDR3 runs 13 residues. Per the germline V gene, CDR1 is SGHVS and CDR2 is FQNEAQ. This CDR3 reads CASSLRGGSWAFF. The CDR3 bases are TGTGCCAGCAGCTTAAGGGGGGGTAGCTGGGCTTTCTTT.

The chain couples TRBV5-6 to TRBJ2-2, with 7 nucleotides matching TRBD1. Germline values: CDR1 SGHDT, CDR2 YYEEEE. V shed 4 bases and J 4 bases; nucleotides not matched to a gene: 7. This CDR3 spans 15 amino acids. In DNA form, the CDR3 reads TGTGCCAGCAGCATGGGACAGTTAGCCACCGGGGAGCTGTTTTTT. Translation: CASSMGQLATGELFF.

This CDR3 reads CASSWGEGTALGGYTF. CDR3 DNA sequence: TGCGCCAGCAGCTGGGGGGAAGGGACGGCTCTTGGTGGCTACACCTTC. V usage is TRBV5-1 and J usage is TRBJ1-2; maybe TRBD1 (5 bases). The CDR3 runs 16 residues. Germline V gene sequence: CDR1 SGHRS, CDR2 YFSETQ. V was clipped by 3 bases and J by 7 bases, with 22 bases between them. Full variable domain (missing parts from reference TRBV5-1 and TRBJ1-2): KAGVTQTPRYLIKTRGQQVTLSCSPISGHRSVSWYQQTPGQGLQFLFEYFSETQRNKGNFPGRFSGRQFSNSRSEMNVSTLELGDSALYLCASSWGEGTALGGYTFGSGTRLTVV.

The chain is built from TRBV10-3 and TRBJ2-1; the match to TRBD1 covers 7 bases. The V gene's germline CDR1 is ENHRY and CDR2 SYGVKD. The CDR3 has 14 residues. V lost 2 bases to trimming and J lost 6 bases; unmatched junction nucleotides: 4. CDR3 DNA: TGTGCCATCAGTGAGACGACAGGGCCCAATGAGCAGTTCTTC. This encodes CAISETTGPNEQFF.

The chain recombines TRBV2 with TRBJ2-1; D remains unclear. This CDR3 is built from 15 residues. Trimming left V 4 bases short and J 0 bases short, with 10 bases between. CDR1 SNHLY and CDR2 FYNNEI come from the germline V gene. This chain's CDR3 is CASSAQAYSYNEQFF. DNA for the CDR3: TGTGCCAGCAGTGCGCAGGCCTACTCCTACAATGAGCAGTTCTTC. The variable domain in full, with the rest retrieved from reference TRBV2 and TRBJ2-1, is EPEVTQTPSHQVTQMGQEVILRCVPISNHLYFYWYRQILGQKVEFLVSFYNNEISEKSEIFDDQFSVERPDGSNFTLKIRSTKLEDSAMYFCASSAQAYSYNEQFFGPGTRLTVL.

The chain combines TRBV6-1 with TRBJ2-1; TRBD1 matches 8 bases. Trimming removed 2 bases from V and 9 bases from J; junction bases left unmatched: 6. The CDR3 spans 14 residues. Germline CDR1 MNHNS, CDR2 SASEGT. The CDR3 loop is CASSEYRGVGEQFF. The CDR3 DNA reads TGTGCCAGCAGTGAATACAGGGGGGTAGGTGAGCAGTTCTTC.

V usage is TRBV6-5 and J usage is TRBJ1-1; D might be TRBD1 (5 bases). Germline-derived CDR1 and CDR2 are MNHEY and SVGAGI. The CDR3 consists of 13 residues. V was shortened by 6 bases and J by 7 bases, with 15 bases between the two germline ends. CDR3 DNA: TGTGCCAGCAGCCGCTTTCAGGGAAATGAAGCTTTCTTT. This gives the protein CASSRFQGNEAFF.